This entry lists 30 T cell receptor beta chains sequenced from one sample in a study of OX40 agonist ivuxolimab in advanced cancers. Profiling relied on immunoSEQ multiplex PCR, and the TCRdb table lists in-frame clones only, not all of them. Of fewer than 90,000 clones listed, about 86% were seen once; the top ten hold 0.75% to 0.95%. Specimen: CD4+ or CD8+ T cells sorted from blood, collected in a trial of the OX40 agonist ivuxolimab. These receptors came from an adult with an advanced solid tumor such as melanoma, head and neck, liver or kidney cancer.

The chain employs TRBV6-5 and TRBJ1-1; TRBD1 is a possible D gene (6 bases). CDR3 length equals 14 residues. Germline CDR1 is MNHEY and CDR2 is SVGAGI. V was pared by 8 bases and J by 4 bases, with 17 bases between. The CDR3 reads CASRFSGVGTEAFF. As DNA, the CDR3 is TGTGCCAGCCGCTTTTCAGGGGTCGGCACTGAAGCTTTCTTT.

This clone was seen a few times. The chain is built from TRBV19 and TRBJ2-3, with 14 bases that match TRBD2. After removal of 6 bases from V and 7 bases from J, the junction contained 6 bases not matched to a gene. The CDR3 length is 15 residues. The germline gives CDR1 LNHDA, CDR2 SQIVND (reference sequence). The CDR3 here is CASRTGLAGVNTQYF. In DNA form, the CDR3 reads TGTGCCAGTAGGACGGGACTAGCGGGAGTAAATACGCAGTATTTT. The complete variable domain, with remaining parts taken from reference TRBV19 and TRBJ2-3, reads DGGITQSPKYLFRKEGQNVTLSCEQNLNHDAMYWYRQDPGQGLRLIYYSQIVNDFQKGDIAEGYSVSREKKESFPLTVTSAQKNPTAFYLCASRTGLAGVNTQYFGPGTRLTVL.

The V call is TRBV7-9, the J call TRBJ2-7; D may be TRBD1 (6 bases). Germline V gives CDR1 SEHNR, CDR2 FQNEAQ (reference sequence). The CDR3 runs 13 residues. V shed 3 bases and J shed 2 bases, with 8 bases lying between them. In nucleotides, the CDR3 is TGTGCCAGCAGCTTTGGGGGCACCTACGAGCAGTACTTC. Protein sequence: CASSFGGTYEQYF.

This clone was counted a single time. This chain connects TRBV11-3 to TRBJ2-2, with D hard to call. This CDR3 spans 12 amino acids. Germline lookup yields CDR1 SGHNT and CDR2 YENEEA. Between the trimmed V and J ends, which lost 4 bases and 4 bases, there was a span of 4 bases. This chain's CDR3 is CASSWGTGELFF. CDR3 nucleotide sequence: TGTGCCAGCAGCTGGGGCACCGGGGAGCTGTTTTTT.

This clone occurred a few times. This chain links TRBV28 with TRBJ1-1; perhaps TRBD1 as D (5 bases). This CDR3 region has 13 residues. V lost 10 bases, J lost 4 bases, and 16 bases lay in between. Germline assignment: CDR1 MDHEN and CDR2 SYDVKM. CDR3 loop: CATQRGGSTEAFF. CDR3 bases: TGTGCCACCCAACGGGGGGGGAGCACTGAAGCTTTCTTT. The entire variable domain, with the rest obtained from reference TRBV28 and TRBJ1-1, is as follows: DVKVTQSSRYLVKRTGEKVFLECVQDMDHENMFWYRQDPGLGLRLIYFSYDVKMKEKGDIPEGYSVSREKKERFSLILESASTNQTSMYLCATQRGGSTEAFFGQGTRLTVV.

This chain joins TRBV18 and TRBJ2-1, with TRBD2 matching 10 bases. V gave up 5 bases and J gave up 1 base; unmatched junction bases: 5. This CDR3 is built from 16 residues. CDR1 is KGHSH and CDR2 is LQKENI in the germline V gene. CDR3 sequence: CASSKEAGGSYNEQFF. The CDR3 bases are TGTGCCAGCTCAAAGGAAGCGGGGGGGTCCTACAATGAGCAGTTCTTC. Variable domain in full (rest from reference TRBV18 and TRBJ2-1): NAGVMQNPRHLVRRRGQEARLRCSPMKGHSHVYWYRQLPEEGLKFMVYLQKENIIDESGMPKERFSAEFPKEGPSILRIQQVVRGDSAAYFCASSKEAGGSYNEQFFGPGTRLTVL.

The chain carries TRBV2 and TRBJ2-7; possibly TRBD2 for D (6 bases). Trimming pared 10 bases from V and 0 bases from J, leaving 10 bases between. Germline assignment: CDR1 SNHLY and CDR2 FYNNEI. This CDR3 has 12 amino acids. CDR3 in amino acids: CAKGRYSYEQYF. CDR3 bases: TGTGCCAAAGGGAGGTACTCCTACGAGCAGTACTTC.

J is TRBJ1-1 and V is TRBV27, with a weak D call TRBD1 (5 bases). The germline CDR1 and CDR2 sequences are MNHEY and SMNVEV (reference sequence). Trimming took off 4 bases at V and 7 bases at J, with 13 bases between the two ends. The length of the CDR3 is 13 residues. The CDR3 nucleotides are TGTGCCAGCAGTTCTACGACAGCATATGAAGCTTTCTTT. Translating it yields CASSSTTAYEAFF.

In its sample, this clone was seen once. The V gene is TRBV18, the J gene TRBJ1-3; 8 bases are a match to TRBD1. J gave up 2 bases and V 0 bases, and 0 bases lay outside the gene matches. The CDR3 contains 15 residues. Germline V CDR1 and CDR2: KGHSH, LQKENI. This chain's CDR3 is CASSPPTGAGNTIYF. DNA of the CDR3: TGTGCCAGCTCACCACCGACAGGGGCTGGAAACACCATATATTTT.

The V and J genes are TRBV6-5 and TRBJ2-1; D possibly uses TRBD1 or TRBD2 (5 bases each). This CDR3 is built from 14 residues. V dropped 6 bases and J dropped 10 bases, with 19 bases sitting between them. CDR1 and CDR2 (germline): MNHEY, SVGAGI. Here the CDR3 DNA reads TGTGCCAGCAGACCCCGGGACCCAGACACGGAGCAGTTCTTC. Translation: CASRPRDPDTEQFF.

The rearrangement joins TRBV9 to TRBJ2-6, with 11 positions matching TRBD1. V gave up 3 bases and J gave up 0 bases; unmatched junction bases: 8. The CDR3 is made up of 19 amino acids. Germline CDR1 SGDLS, CDR2 YYNGEE. The CDR3, as DNA: TGTGCCAGCAGCGGCAGGTCGGGACAGGGGGACTCTGGGGCCAACGTCCTGACTTTC. Translated: CASSGRSGQGDSGANVLTF.

The V gene is TRBV18, the J gene TRBJ1-4; D perhaps matches TRBD1 (5 bases). The germline gives CDR1 KGHSH, CDR2 LQKENI. This CDR3 has 14 residues. The germline V and J ends were trimmed by 6 bases and 3 bases, with 11 bases remaining between them. CDR3 in amino acids: CASSSIGANEKLFF. The CDR3 DNA is TGTGCCAGCTCTTCGATAGGGGCTAATGAAAAACTGTTTTTT.

The table lists this clone with a few counts. The rearrangement uses TRBV2 and TRBJ1-1; 9 nucleotides align to TRBD1. The CDR3 has 13 residues. Looked up from germline, CDR1 is SNHLY and CDR2 is FYNNEI. Trimming removed 7 bases from V and 6 bases from J; junction bases left unmatched: 6. This CDR3 reads CASMRDRAAEAFF. In DNA, the CDR3 is TGTGCCAGCATGCGGGACAGGGCTGCTGAAGCTTTCTTT. The full variable domain, completed using reference TRBV2 and TRBJ1-1, is EPEVTQTPSHQVTQMGQEVILRCVPISNHLYFYWYRQILGQKVEFLVSFYNNEISEKSEIFDDQFSVERPDGSNFTLKIRSTKLEDSAMYFCASMRDRAAEAFFGQGTRLTVV.

This chain uses TRBV7-6 with TRBJ2-1; D call uncertain. CDR3 size: 15 residues. In germline, CDR1 is SGHVS, CDR2 FNYEAQ. V was trimmed by 0 bases and J by 0 bases, leaving 6 bases between them. The CDR3 spells CASSLAPSSYNEQFF. The CDR3 bases are TGTGCCAGCAGCTTAGCCCCAAGCTCCTACAATGAGCAGTTCTTC.

This chain links TRBV6-5 with TRBJ1-1; TRBD1 is a possible D gene (6 bases). This CDR3 comprises 15 residues. Deletions cut 7 bases from V and 0 bases from J, with 15 bases between. Germline V gives CDR1 MNHEY, CDR2 SVGAGI. The CDR3 is CASTKNRALNTEAFF. CDR3 DNA sequence: TGTGCCAGCACCAAGAACAGGGCCTTGAACACTGAAGCTTTCTTT.

This rearrangement joins TRBV5-1 to TRBJ2-4; a weak D match, TRBD1 (6 bases). V lost 5 bases to trimming and J lost 2 bases, with 17 bases between them. This CDR3 has 16 amino acids. CDR1 SGHRS and CDR2 YFSETQ come from the germline V gene. DNA of the CDR3: TGCGCCAGCAGACCTTCTCCAGGGGACCCCAAAAACATTCAGTACTTC. This codes for CASRPSPGDPKNIQYF.

The rearrangement uses TRBV7-9 and TRBJ2-7; a possible D gene is TRBD2 (5 bases). The germline V gene has CDR1 SEHNR and CDR2 FQNEAQ (reference sequence). The CDR3 extends over 12 amino acids. Trimming took off 5 bases at V and 4 bases at J, with 9 bases between the two ends. CDR3 nucleotides: TGTGCCAGCAGCACCGGGGAGTACGAGCAGTACTTC. Protein sequence: CASSTGEYEQYF.

A remark on this clone: Additional DNA sequences in this sample encode the identical CDR3. The J gene is TRBJ2-5, the V gene TRBV7-9; D gene unclear. Trimming stripped 2 bases from V and 5 bases from J, with 6 bases between. The CDR3 covers 12 residues. Germline V CDR1 and CDR2: SEHNR, FQNEAQ (reference sequence). In DNA form, the CDR3 reads TGTGCCAGCAGCTTACTGGGGGAGACCCAGTACTTC. It is translated as CASSLLGETQYF.

The chain has TRBV28 and TRBJ2-7, with D unclear. Germline V gene sequence: CDR1 MDHEN, CDR2 SYDVKM. This CDR3 is 12 amino acids long. V dropped 1 base and J dropped 7 bases, with 8 bases sitting between them. Here the CDR3 reads CASSLLGTEQYF. CDR3 sequence (DNA): TGTGCCAGCAGTTTATTGGGTACGGAGCAGTACTTC.

The chain uses TRBV6-1 and TRBJ2-5, with D possibly being TRBD1 (5 bases). The germline gives CDR1 MNHNS, CDR2 SASEGT. V shed 6 bases and J shed 4 bases, with 15 bases lying between them. This CDR3 contains 14 residues. CDR3 region: CASRNRGNGETQYF. CDR3 sequence (DNA): TGTGCCAGCAGGAATAGGGGTAATGGAGAGACCCAGTACTTC.

The genes are TRBV2 and TRBJ1-3; the D is unclear. Germline values: CDR1 SNHLY, CDR2 FYNNEI. V was shortened by 6 bases and J by 1 base, with 10 bases between the two germline ends. The CDR3 spans 14 residues. The CDR3 here is CASRPRSSGNTIYF. The CDR3 DNA follows: TGTGCCAGCAGGCCCAGGTCGTCTGGAAACACCATATATTTT. Filled out from reference TRBV2 and TRBJ1-3, the complete variable domain reads EPEVTQTPSHQVTQMGQEVILRCVPISNHLYFYWYRQILGQKVEFLVSFYNNEISEKSEIFDDQFSVERPDGSNFTLKIRSTKLEDSAMYFCASRPRSSGNTIYFGEGSWLTVV.

V usage is TRBV28 and J usage is TRBJ2-7; tentative D call: TRBD1 (6 bases). V lost 6 bases and J lost 3, with 18 bases in between. The CDR3 totals 15 residues. Germline values: CDR1 MDHEN, CDR2 SYDVKM. The CDR3: CASRALPGDRYEQYF. The CDR3 region has the DNA TGTGCCAGCAGGGCTCTCCCAGGGGACCGCTACGAGCAGTACTTC.

This clone has just a few counts. At one end, the junction sequence differs from germline, possibly due to a read error. This rearrangement joins TRBV6-1 to TRBJ1-1, with unresolved D. The CDR3 runs 13 residues. Looked up from germline, CDR1 is MNHNS and CDR2 is SASEGT. DNA of the CDR3: TGTGCCAGCAGCGAAGTAGCGGACACTGAAGCTTTCTTT. Its protein product is CASSEVADTEAFF.

J is TRBJ2-3 and V is TRBV7-2; 10 bases fit TRBD2. Unmatched junction bases numbered 13, after V lost 0 bases and J lost 1 base. Per germline, CDR1 SGHTA and CDR2 FQGNSA. The CDR3 covers 20 residues. The CDR3 DNA follows: TGTGCCAGCAGCTTAGCGTCCGGAAGCGGGAGGGGAAAGGGCACAGATACGCAGTATTTT. It encodes CASSLASGSGRGKGTDTQYF.

This clone was counted a single time. The CDR3 sequence is CASSLEAGRRSGELFF. DNA of the CDR3: TGTGCCAGCAGCTTGGAGGCTGGGAGGCGTTCCGGGGAGCTGTTTTTT. The gene calls are TRBV5-4 and TRBJ2-2; TRBD2 is a possible D gene (6 bases). Per germline, CDR1 SGHNT and CDR2 YYREEE (reference sequence). V was trimmed by 0 bases and J by 6 bases, leaving 15 bases between them. CDR3 length: 16 amino acids. The full variable domain, its missing parts supplied by reference TRBV5-4 and TRBJ2-2, is ETGVTQSPTHLIKTRGQQVTLRCSSQSGHNTVSWYQQALGQGPQFIFQYYREEENGRGNFPPRFSGLQFPNYSSELNVNALELDDSALYLCASSLEAGRRSGELFFGEGSRLTVL.

This clone has only a few counts. V usage is TRBV15 and J usage is TRBJ2-7, with D tentatively TRBD1 (5 bases). Looked up from germline, CDR1 is LNHNV and CDR2 is YYDKDF (reference sequence). V was pared by 1 base and J by 4 bases, with 14 bases between. The CDR3 runs 15 residues. The CDR3 DNA reads TGTGCCACCAGCAGAGTAGTAGGGGCTGGGTACGAGCAGTACTTC. It codes for CATSRVVGAGYEQYF.

The V gene is TRBV9, the J gene TRBJ2-1, with 7 bases identical to TRBD2. The length of the CDR3 is 15 residues. V was clipped by 3 bases and J by 3 bases; unmatched bases: 6. CDR1 and CDR2 from the germline V gene are SGDLS and YYNGEE. CDR3 in DNA: TGTGCCAGCAGCGAGACTAGCCACAACTACAATGAGCAGTTCTTC. Protein sequence: CASSETSHNYNEQFF.

This clone was seen only a few times. J is TRBJ1-1 and V is TRBV5-6, with D possibly being TRBD1 (5 bases). In germline, CDR1 is SGHDT, CDR2 YYEEEE. This CDR3 region has 14 residues. V was shortened by 4 bases and J by 1 base, with 11 bases between the two germline ends. The CDR3 reads CASSPGHANTEAFF. The CDR3 DNA sequence: TGTGCCAGCAGCCCCGGACACGCGAACACTGAAGCTTTCTTT.

This clone has only a few counts. The chain carries TRBV21-1 and TRBJ2-7; the table's D gene call, TRBD1, was not cross checked with the DNA. TRBV21-1 is flagged as a pseudogene. The CDR3 sequence is 17 residues long. The CDR3 DNA is TGTGCCAGCAACCTTCCGGGACACCTAAGGCGTACCTACGAGCAGTACTTC. This sequence encodes CASNLPGHLRRTYEQYF.

The table lists this clone with a count of one. The J gene is TRBJ2-2, the V gene TRBV6-1; D gene ambiguous. CDR3 length: 14 residues. V was shortened by 8 bases and J by 6 bases, with 16 bases between the two germline ends. Looked up from germline, CDR1 is MNHNS and CDR2 is SASEGT. CDR3 in amino acids: CASVSVQPAGELFF. For the CDR3, the DNA is TGTGCCAGCGTAAGCGTACAGCCAGCCGGGGAGCTGTTTTTT.